This T cell receptor beta chain was observed in a study of post-analysis software for immune sequencing data. Across the whole study: The courses of disease that were included comprised relapsing-remitting, secondary progressive and progressive-relapsing multiple sclerosis. The study's findings and limits: Strong same-batch co-clustering of samples appeared with F measure clustering. Multiple sclerosis patients had significantly lower normalized Chao1 diversity than controls. Higher frequency in patients than in controls was seen for roughly five TRBV segments, with TRBV5-6, TRBV5-1 and TRBV20-1 among them.

To note about this clonotype: The antigen remains unidentified.

Germline CDR1 reads WSHSY; CDR2 reads SAAADI. The CDR3 runs to 16 residues. V was clipped by 6 bases and J by 4 bases; unmatched bases: 12. TCR beta libraries were prepared from cDNA with unique molecular identifiers. A population of 1 to 10 million T cells gave rise to about half a million cDNA molecules. One entry per CDR3 protein, called by TCRdb with MiXCR from the PCR reads. The sample holds about 560,000 distinct CDR3 sequences, 44% seen once. This clonotype was obtained from a girl under 18 with multiple sclerosis. The sample consisted of blood. The chain employs TRBV10-2 and TRBJ1-1; 9 bases are a match to TRBD1. This chain's CDR3 is CASRDTGGQGGTEAFF. DNA of the CDR3: TGCGCCAGCAGGGACACGGGGGGACAGGGAGGCACTGAAGCTTTCTTT.